This TCR beta chain was captured in a study of T cell repertoires in cytomegalovirus infection. Study-wide background: Public TCR beta signatures were indicative of both CMV infection and a matching HLA type. Regarding the study as a whole: Clonotypes of TCR beta that were HLA-C-restricted and CMV-specific dominated the ex vivo response.

TCRdb called the reads again in MiXCR, with one record for every CDR3 protein. Altogether a few hundred thousand distinct CDR3 sequences are present, around 25% being singletons, with the ten largest covering 13%. This CDR3 region has 12 residues. Germline V gene sequence: CDR1 SGHDN, CDR2 FVKESK. Trimming cost V 4 bases and J 6 bases, with 7 bases left between them. Comments on this clonotype: Its matching antigen is unknown.

The material sequenced was cultured PBMCs, taken from culture after CMV antigen stimulation. The rearrangement joins TRBV14 to TRBJ2-1; D call uncertain. This TCR was recovered from a human donor in good health (CMV status not recorded). Some clones in this sample may be carry-over from other donors' samples. The CDR3 here is CASSRQFNEQFF. DNA of the CDR3: TGTGCCAGCAGCCGGCAGTTCAATGAGCAGTTCTTC. The full variable domain, with the rest looked up from reference TRBV14 and TRBJ2-1, is EAGVTQFPSHSVIEKGQTVTLRCDPISGHDNLYWYRRVMGKEIKFLLHFVKESKQDESGMPNNRFLAERTGGTYSTLKVQPAELEDSGVYFCASSRQFNEQFFGPGTRLTVL.